This T cell receptor (beta chain) was identified in a study of molecular identifiers for immune sequencing clone quantification (dated by TCRdb to the late 2010s). Broadly, across the study: For a replicate experiment, RNA from around 20,000 or 100,000 naive CD8 T cells was divided into five aliquots, of which four were sequenced. The study was a methods study using CD8 T cells to benchmark molecular-identifier clustering-based TCR repertoire sequencing (MIDCIRS) and TCR RNA copy counting. The study at large found these results: Spiked-in Jurkat TCR RNA equal to a single cell's worth was reported to be detectable even within one million naive CD8 T cells. Highly expanded clone sizes could be underestimated because identical TCR molecules may share a barcode. In CMV-specific effector cells, over 98% of molecules were held by clones above 20 RNA copies, whereas under 1% of molecules were held by such clones in naive cells. When barcode sub-clustering was not used, chimeric consensus sequences inflated TCR diversity, with chimeras reaching as high as 47%. Modeling estimated about three recovered TCR RNA copies per cell, compared with about 10 by digital PCR, which implies roughly 27% capture efficiency. The naive libraries included spiked-in Jurkat TCR RNA (under eleven copies' worth), and this Jurkat TCR RNA is not part of the donor repertoire.

Library construction relied on PCR. The listed sequencing device is Illumina HiSeq 4000. Bulk TCR libraries were prepared as previously described, using TCR primers listed in Table S5. Total RNA was purified with the Qiagen AllPrep DNA/RNA kit. Before analysis, reads from multiple sequencing runs of the same library were pooled. As for how the authors treated the data: Reads were retained only if their TCR constant sequence matched exactly, and those retained reads were trimmed to 150 nt and grouped according to their 12-nt molecular barcodes. Reads within each barcode group were sub-clustered using a 15% Levenshtein threshold, and quality-weighted consensus sequences were constructed for each RNA molecule. Non-functional sequences were filtered out, along with any lower-count sequence sitting one edit away from another sequence. On the basis of fitting two negative binomial distributions, barcode sub-clusters with fewer than 20% of the maximum read count were discarded. The public reads were run again by TCRdb, first through fastp at Q25 and then through MiXCR, and only productive beta chains were kept. Records with the same CDR3 protein are collapsed into one entry carrying the most frequent genes and DNA. The V and J calls and clone size are TCRdb's, not the authors'. This sample is represented by a few hundred thousand distinct CDR3 sequences; roughly a fifth of them were singletons. The biggest ten clones account for around 0.84% of the sample.

This clonotype came up many times. Its antigen specificity is not known. No base-level quality is on record; no much larger clone is a single base apart. Naive CD8 T cell libraries were made from around 20,000 to 1,000,000 sorted cells using 10%, 30% or 50% of purified RNA. Naive CD8 T cells, defined as CD8+CD4-CCR7+CD45RA+, were FACS-sorted into RLT Plus buffer on a BD FACSAria II. Detection sensitivity was tested by spiking Jurkat RNA equal to approximately 9 TCR copies' worth into samples containing roughly 17,000-1,100,000 naive CD8 T cells. Enrichment of CD8 T cells was performed with RosetteSep CD8+ T Cell Enrichment Cocktail and Ficoll-Paque, after which ACK red cell lysis was carried out. Sequences MGHRA (CDR1) and YSYEKL (CDR2) are obtained from the germline V gene. Measured from the cysteine to the phenylalanine, the CDR3 is 17 residues long. The entry retains the CDR3 DNA only, 51 bases that are in frame from base 1. The germline V end is reduced by 1 base and the J end by 2 bases; junction bases left unmatched: 6.

This clonotype was sampled from a human donor in good health. Some libraries in this study had Jurkat cell RNA spiked in. The rearrangement combines TRBV4-1 with TRBJ2-3; TRBD2 fits 10 bases in the junction. The sample taken for sequencing was naive CD8+ T cells from blood, with Jurkat cell RNA spiked in. Read against the paper, the sample's cell subset or site label means: FACS-sorted CD8+CD4-CCR7+CD45RA+ naive T cells. This receptor has the CDR3 CASSQGTSGELTDTQYF. The nucleotide sequence is TGCGCCAGCAGCCAAGGGACTAGCGGAGAGCTCACAGATACGCAGTATTTT.